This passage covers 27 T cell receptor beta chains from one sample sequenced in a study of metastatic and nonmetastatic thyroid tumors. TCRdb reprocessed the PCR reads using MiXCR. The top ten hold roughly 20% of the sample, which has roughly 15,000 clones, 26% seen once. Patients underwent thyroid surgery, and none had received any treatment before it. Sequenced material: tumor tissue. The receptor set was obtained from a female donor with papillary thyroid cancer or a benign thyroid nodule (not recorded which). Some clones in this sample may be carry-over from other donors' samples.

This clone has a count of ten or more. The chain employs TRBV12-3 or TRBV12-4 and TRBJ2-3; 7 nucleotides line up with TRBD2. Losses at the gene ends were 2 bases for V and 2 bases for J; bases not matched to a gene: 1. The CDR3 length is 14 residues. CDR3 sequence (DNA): TGTGCCAGCAGTTTACGGGACTACACAGATACGCAGTATTTT. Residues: CASSLRDYTDTQYF.

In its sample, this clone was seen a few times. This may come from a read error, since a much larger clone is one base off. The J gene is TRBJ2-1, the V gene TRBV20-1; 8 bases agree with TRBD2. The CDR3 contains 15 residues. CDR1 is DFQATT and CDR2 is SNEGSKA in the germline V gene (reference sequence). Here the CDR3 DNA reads TGCAGCCCGACTATCGGGGGGGGCTTTGGGGATGAGCAGTTCTTC. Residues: CSPTIGGGFGDEQFF.

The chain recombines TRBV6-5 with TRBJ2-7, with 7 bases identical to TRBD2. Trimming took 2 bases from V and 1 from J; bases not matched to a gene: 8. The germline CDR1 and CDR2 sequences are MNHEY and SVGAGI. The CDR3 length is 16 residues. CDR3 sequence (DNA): TGTGCCAGCAGTTACGGGCTAGCGGAACAGTCCTACGAGCAGTACTTC. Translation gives CASSYGLAEQSYEQYF.

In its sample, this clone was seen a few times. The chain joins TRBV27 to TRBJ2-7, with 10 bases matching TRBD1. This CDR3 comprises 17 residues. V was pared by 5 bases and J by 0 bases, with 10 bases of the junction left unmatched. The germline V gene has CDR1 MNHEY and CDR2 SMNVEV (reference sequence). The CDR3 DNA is TGTGCCAGCAGTGCGGGGTCTGGGACAGGGGACTCCTACGAGCAGTACTTC. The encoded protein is CASSAGSGTGDSYEQYF.

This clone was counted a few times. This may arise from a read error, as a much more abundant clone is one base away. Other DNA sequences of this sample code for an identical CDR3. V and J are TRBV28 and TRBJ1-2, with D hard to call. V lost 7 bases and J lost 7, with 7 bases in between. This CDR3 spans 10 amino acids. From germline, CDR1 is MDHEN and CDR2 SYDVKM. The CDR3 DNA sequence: TGTGCCAGCAAATCAGGTGGCTACACCTTC. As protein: CASKSGGYTF.

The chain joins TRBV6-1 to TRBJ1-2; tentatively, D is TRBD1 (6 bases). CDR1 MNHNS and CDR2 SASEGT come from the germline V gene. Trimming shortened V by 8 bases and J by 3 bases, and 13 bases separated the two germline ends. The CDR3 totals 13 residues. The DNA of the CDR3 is TGTGCCAGCCGACACCGACAGGACTATGGCTACACCTTC. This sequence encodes CASRHRQDYGYTF.

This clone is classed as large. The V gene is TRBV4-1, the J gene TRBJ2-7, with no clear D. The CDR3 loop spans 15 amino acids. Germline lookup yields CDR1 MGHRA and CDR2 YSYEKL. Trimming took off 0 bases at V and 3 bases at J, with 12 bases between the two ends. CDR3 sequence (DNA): TGCGCCAGCAGCCAAGATAGGAGACTGTTCTACGAGCAGTACTTC. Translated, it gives CASSQDRRLFYEQYF.

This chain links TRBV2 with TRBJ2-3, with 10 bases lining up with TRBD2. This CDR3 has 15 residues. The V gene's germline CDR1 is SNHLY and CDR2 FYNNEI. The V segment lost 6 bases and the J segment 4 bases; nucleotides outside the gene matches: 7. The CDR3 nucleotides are TGTGCCAGCAGCCGCGCTAGCGGGAGTCCAGATACGCAGTATTTT. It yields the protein CASSRASGSPDTQYF.

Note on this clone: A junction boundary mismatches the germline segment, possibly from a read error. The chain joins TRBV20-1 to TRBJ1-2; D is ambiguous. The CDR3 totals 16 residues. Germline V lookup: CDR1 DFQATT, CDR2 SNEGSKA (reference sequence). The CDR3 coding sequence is TGCAGTGCCAGAGACCGACTGGGAGTAGCTCACTATGGCTACACCTTC. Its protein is CSARDRLGVAHYGYTF.

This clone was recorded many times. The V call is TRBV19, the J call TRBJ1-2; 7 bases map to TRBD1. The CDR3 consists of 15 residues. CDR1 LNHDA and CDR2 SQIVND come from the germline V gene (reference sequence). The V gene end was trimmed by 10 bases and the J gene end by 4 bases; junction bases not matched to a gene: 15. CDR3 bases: TGTGCCATCAGGGGATCGGGACAGAACTTCTATGGCTACACCTTC. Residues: CAIRGSGQNFYGYTF. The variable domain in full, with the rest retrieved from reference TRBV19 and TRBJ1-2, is DGGITQSPKYLFRKEGQNVTLSCEQNLNHDAMYWYRQDPGQGLRLIYYSQIVNDFQKGDIAEGYSVSREKKESFPLTVTSAQKNPTAFYLCAIRGSGQNFYGYTFGSGTRLTVV.

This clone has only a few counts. CDR3 protein: CASSSDRGIRGYTF. Written as DNA, the CDR3 is TGTGCCAGCAGTTCGGACAGGGGGATTAGGGGCTACACCTTC. V usage is TRBV28 and J usage is TRBJ1-2, with TRBD1 matching 10 bases. The CDR3 is 14 residues long. The junction had 7 bases not matched to a gene; V was cut back by 4 bases and J by 8 bases. Germline V CDR1 and CDR2: MDHEN, SYDVKM.

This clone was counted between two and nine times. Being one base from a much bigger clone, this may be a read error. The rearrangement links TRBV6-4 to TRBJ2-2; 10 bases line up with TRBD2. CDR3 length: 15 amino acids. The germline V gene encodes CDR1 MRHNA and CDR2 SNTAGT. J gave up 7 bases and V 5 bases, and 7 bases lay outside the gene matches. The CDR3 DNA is TGTGCCAGCAGTTCGAGCGGGGGGGCCTTCGGGGAGCTGTTTTTT. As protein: CASSSSGGAFGELFF.

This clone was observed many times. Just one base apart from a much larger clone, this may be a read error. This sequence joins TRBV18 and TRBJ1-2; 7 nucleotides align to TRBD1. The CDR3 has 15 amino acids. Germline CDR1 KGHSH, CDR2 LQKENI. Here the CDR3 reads CAGSPPTGMVYGYTF. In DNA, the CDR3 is TGTGCCGGCTCACCACCGACAGGGATGGTGTATGGCTACACCTTC.

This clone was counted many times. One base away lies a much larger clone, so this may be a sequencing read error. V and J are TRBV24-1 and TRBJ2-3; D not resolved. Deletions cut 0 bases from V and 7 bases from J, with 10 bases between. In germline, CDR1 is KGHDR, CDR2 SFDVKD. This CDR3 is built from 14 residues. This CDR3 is CATSDLGRANTQYF. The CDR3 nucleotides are TGTGCCACCAGTGATTTGGGAAGGGCAAATACGCAGTATTTT.

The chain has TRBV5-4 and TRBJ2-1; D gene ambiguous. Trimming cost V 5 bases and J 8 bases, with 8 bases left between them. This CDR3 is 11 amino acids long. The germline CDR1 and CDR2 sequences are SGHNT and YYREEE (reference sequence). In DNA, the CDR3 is TGTGCCAGCAGTCTGATACATGAGCAGTTCTTC. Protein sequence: CASSLIHEQFF.

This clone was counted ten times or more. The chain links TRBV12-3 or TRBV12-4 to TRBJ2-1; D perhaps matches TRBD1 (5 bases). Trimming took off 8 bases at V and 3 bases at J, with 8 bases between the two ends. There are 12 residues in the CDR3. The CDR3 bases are TGTGCCAGCCAGACAGTCTACAATGAGCAGTTCTTC. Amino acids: CASQTVYNEQFF.

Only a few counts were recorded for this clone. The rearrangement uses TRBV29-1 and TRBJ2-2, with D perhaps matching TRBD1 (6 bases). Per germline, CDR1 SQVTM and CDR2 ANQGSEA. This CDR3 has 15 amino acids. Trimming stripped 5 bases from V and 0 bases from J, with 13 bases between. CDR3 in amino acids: CSVNTGPSNTGELFF. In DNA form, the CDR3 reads TGCAGCGTTAACACAGGGCCCTCGAACACCGGGGAGCTGTTTTTT.

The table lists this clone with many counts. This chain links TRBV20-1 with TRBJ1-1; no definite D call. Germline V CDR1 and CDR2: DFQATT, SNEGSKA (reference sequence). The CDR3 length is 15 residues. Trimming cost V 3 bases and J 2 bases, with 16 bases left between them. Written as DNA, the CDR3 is TGCAGTGCTAGTATGGCCAGAGGCTTTAACACTGAAGCTTTCTTT. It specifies CSASMARGFNTEAFF.

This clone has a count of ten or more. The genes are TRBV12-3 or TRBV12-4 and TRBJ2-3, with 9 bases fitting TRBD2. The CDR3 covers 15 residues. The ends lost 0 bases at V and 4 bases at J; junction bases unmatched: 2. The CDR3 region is CASSLAVAGADTQYF. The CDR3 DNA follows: TGTGCCAGCAGTTTAGCCGTAGCGGGGGCAGATACGCAGTATTTT.

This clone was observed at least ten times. The CDR3 sequence: CASSRGTGGQPQHF. Here the CDR3 DNA reads TGTGCCAGCAGCCGAGGGACAGGGGGCCAACCCCAGCATTTT. This chain joins TRBV27 and TRBJ1-5; 12 bases align to TRBD1. CDR3 length: 14 residues. Germline CDR1 reads MNHEY; CDR2 reads SMNVEV (reference sequence). The trim removed 6 bases at V and 10 bases at J, leaving 7 bases unmatched.

The CDR3 DNA reads TGTGCCAGCAGTTACGAGGACAGGTGGAAATTCTTT. It encodes CASSYEDRWKFF. The chain couples TRBV6-5 to TRBJ1-1, with TRBD1 matching 7 bases. This CDR3 is built from 12 residues. CDR1 and CDR2 from the germline V gene are MNHEY and SVGAGI. The V and J ends lost 2 bases and 14 bases, in that order; junction bases with no gene match: 8.

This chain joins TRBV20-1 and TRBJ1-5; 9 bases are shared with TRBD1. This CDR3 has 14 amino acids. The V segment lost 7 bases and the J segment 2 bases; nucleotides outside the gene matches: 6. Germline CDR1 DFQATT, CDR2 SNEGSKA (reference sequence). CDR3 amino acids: CSVQQGAGNQPQHF. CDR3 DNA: TGCAGTGTTCAACAGGGGGCAGGCAATCAGCCCCAGCATTTT.

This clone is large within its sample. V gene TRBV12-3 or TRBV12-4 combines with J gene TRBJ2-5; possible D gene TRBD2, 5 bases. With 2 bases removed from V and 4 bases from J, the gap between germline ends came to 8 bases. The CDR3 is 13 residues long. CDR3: CASSLWESETQYF. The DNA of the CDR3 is TGTGCCAGCAGTTTATGGGAGTCAGAGACCCAGTACTTC.

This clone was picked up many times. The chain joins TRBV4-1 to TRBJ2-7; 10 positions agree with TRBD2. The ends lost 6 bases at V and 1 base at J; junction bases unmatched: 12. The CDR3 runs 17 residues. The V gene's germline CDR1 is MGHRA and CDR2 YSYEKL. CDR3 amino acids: CASSMFLAGAMSYEQYF. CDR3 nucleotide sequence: TGCGCCAGCAGTATGTTCCTAGCGGGGGCGATGTCCTACGAGCAGTACTTC.

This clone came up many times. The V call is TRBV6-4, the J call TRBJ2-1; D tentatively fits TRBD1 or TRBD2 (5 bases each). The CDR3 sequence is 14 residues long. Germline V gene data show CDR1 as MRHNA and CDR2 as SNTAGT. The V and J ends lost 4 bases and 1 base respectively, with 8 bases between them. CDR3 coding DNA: TGTGCCAGCAGTGTCGAGGGGTCCTACAATGAGCAGTTCTTC. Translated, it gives CASSVEGSYNEQFF.

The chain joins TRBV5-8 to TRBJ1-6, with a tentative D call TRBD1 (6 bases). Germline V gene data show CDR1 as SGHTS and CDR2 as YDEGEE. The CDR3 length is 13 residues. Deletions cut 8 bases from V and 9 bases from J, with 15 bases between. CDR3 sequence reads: CASSLTGSSPLHF. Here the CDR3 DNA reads TGTGCCAGTAGCCTTACAGGGAGTTCACCCCTCCACTTT.

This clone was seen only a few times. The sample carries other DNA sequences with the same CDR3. In DNA form, the CDR3 reads TGTGCCAGCAGTGAAAGAGCGGGAGGGCGGTTCGAGCAGTACTTC. Residues: CASSERAGGRFEQYF. The chain couples TRBV6-1 to TRBJ2-7; 10 nucleotides match TRBD2. The J segment lost 6 bases and the V segment lost 2 bases, leaving 7 bases of the junction unmatched. Germline lookup yields CDR1 MNHNS and CDR2 SASEGT. This CDR3 has 15 residues.